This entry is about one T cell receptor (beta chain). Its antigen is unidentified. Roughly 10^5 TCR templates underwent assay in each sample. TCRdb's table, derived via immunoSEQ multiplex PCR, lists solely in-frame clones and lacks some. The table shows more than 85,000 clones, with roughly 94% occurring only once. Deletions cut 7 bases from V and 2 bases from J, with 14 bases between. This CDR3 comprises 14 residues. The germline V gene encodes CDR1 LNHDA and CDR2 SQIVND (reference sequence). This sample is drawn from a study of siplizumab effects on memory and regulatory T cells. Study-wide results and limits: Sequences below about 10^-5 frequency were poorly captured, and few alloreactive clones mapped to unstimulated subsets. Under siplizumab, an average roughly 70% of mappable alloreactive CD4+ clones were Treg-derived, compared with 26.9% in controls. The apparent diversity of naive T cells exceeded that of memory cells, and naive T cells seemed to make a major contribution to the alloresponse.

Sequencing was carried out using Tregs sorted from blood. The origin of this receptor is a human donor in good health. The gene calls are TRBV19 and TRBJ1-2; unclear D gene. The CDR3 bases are TGTGCCAGTACTTATGGCAGAGGGAACTATGGCTACACCTTC. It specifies CASTYGRGNYGYTF.